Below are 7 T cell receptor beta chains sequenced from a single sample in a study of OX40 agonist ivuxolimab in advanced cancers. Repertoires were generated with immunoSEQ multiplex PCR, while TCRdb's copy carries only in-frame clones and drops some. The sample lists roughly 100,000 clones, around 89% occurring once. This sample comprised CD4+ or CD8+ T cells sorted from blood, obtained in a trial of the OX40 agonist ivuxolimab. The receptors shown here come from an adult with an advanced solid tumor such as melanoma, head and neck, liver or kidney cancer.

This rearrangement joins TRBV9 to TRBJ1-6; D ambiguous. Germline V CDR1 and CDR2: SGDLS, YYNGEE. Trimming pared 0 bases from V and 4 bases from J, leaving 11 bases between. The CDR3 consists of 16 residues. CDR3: CASSVEGGRYNSPLHF. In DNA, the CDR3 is TGTGCCAGCAGCGTAGAAGGAGGCAGATATAATTCACCCCTCCACTTT.

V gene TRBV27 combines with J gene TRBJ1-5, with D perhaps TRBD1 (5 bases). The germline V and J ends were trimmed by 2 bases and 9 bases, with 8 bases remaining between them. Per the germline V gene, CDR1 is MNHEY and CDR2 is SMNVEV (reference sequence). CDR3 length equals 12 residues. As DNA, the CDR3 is TGTGCCAGCAGTTTACAGGGCGGGCCCCAGCATTTT. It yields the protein CASSLQGGPQHF.

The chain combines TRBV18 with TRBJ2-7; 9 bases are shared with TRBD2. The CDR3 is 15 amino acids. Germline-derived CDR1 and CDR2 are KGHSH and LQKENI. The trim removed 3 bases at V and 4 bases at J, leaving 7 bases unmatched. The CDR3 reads CASSPSGGTPYEQYF. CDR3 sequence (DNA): TGTGCCAGCTCACCCAGCGGGGGGACTCCTTACGAGCAGTACTTC. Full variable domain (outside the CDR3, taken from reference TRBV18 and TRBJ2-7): NAGVMQNPRHLVRRRGQEARLRCSPMKGHSHVYWYRQLPEEGLKFMVYLQKENIIDESGMPKERFSAEFPKEGPSILRIQQVVRGDSAAYFCASSPSGGTPYEQYFGPGTRLTVT.

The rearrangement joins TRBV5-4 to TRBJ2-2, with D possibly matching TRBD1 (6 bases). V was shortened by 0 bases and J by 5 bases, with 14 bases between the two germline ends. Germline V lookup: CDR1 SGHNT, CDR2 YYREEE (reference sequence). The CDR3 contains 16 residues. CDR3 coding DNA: TGTGCCAGCAGCTTGGTTGGTCGGCAGGGGACCGGGGAGCTGTTTTTT. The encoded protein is CASSLVGRQGTGELFF.

CDR3 region: CASSFTGTGYLQYF. Written as DNA, the CDR3 is TGTGCCAGCAGCTTCACCGGGACAGGATATTTGCAGTATTTT. This chain links TRBV5-6 with TRBJ2-3; 8 positions agree with TRBD1. The CDR3 consists of 14 residues. CDR1 SGHDT and CDR2 YYEEEE come from the germline V gene. The trim removed 2 bases at V and 11 bases at J, leaving 10 bases unmatched.

DNA of the CDR3: TGTGCCAGCAGCTTGTATCGTTGGGGTACGCAGTATTTT. Amino acids: CASSLYRWGTQYF. The rearrangement uses TRBV5-8 and TRBJ2-3; D not resolved. V lost 1 base to trimming and J lost 8 bases, with 11 bases between them. Per germline, CDR1 SGHTS and CDR2 YDEGEE. This CDR3 is 13 amino acids long. The full variable domain, completed using reference TRBV5-8 and TRBJ2-3, is EAGVTQSPTHLIKTRGQQATLRCSPISGHTSVYWYQQALGLGLQFLLWYDEGEERNRGNFPPRFSGRQFPNYSSELNVNALELEDSALYLCASSLYRWGTQYFGPGTRLTVL.

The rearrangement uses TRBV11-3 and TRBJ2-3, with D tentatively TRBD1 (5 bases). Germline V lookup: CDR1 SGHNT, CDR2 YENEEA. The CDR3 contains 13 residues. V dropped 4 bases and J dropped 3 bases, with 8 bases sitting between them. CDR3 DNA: TGTGCCAGCAGCTCGCAGGGTACAGATACGCAGTATTTT. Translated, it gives CASSSQGTDTQYF.